The clone carrying this TCR beta chain came up once. The data were obtained in a study of blood T cell repertoires in COVID-19. Study-wide background: In each case, the material was cDNA or gDNA derived from T cells, B-cell-depleted T cells, or PBMCs.

V shed 4 bases, J shed 4 bases, and the junction held 8 bases outside the gene matches. CDR3 length: 15 residues. Germline CDR1 is MDHEN and CDR2 is SYDVKM. Recruits, aged roughly 18 to 95 years, lived in 24 US areas. Cohorts were determined from participant-reported clinical history. Profiled with immunoSEQ multiplex PCR; TCRdb holds only in-frame clones, not every one. This table has 130,000 to 150,000 clones, approximately 88% appearing once. Sample: PBMCs or T cells enriched from blood (not recorded which). The chain recombines TRBV28 with TRBJ1-1; 8 nucleotides line up with TRBD1. This TCR came from a woman in her twenties or thirties with acute COVID-19. For the CDR3, the DNA is TGTGCCAGCAGTTACCTAGGACAGGGTGCCACTGAAGCTTTCTTT. Residues: CASSYLGQGATEAFF. Full variable domain (remainder filled in from reference TRBV28 and TRBJ1-1): DVKVTQSSRYLVKRTGEKVFLECVQDMDHENMFWYRQDPGLGLRLIYFSYDVKMKEKGDIPEGYSVSREKKERFSLILESASTNQTSMYLCASSYLGQGATEAFFGQGTRLTVV.